A single sample gave rise to the 4 T cell receptor beta chains below, sequenced in a study of shared clonotypes between healthy human individuals. Here immunoSEQ multiplex PCR was the method, and the copy in TCRdb shows in-frame clones only, minus some. The sample carries around 2.5 million clones, 93% recorded once. Sequencing was performed on naive CD4+ T cells from PBMCs. Subset reported: CD45RA+ positively selected. The origin of the receptors is a man aged 18 to 29 in good health. Some clones in this sample may be carry-over from other donors' samples.

This clone was picked up one time. The chain links TRBV10-3 to TRBJ2-2; the match to TRBD2 covers 11 bases. Germline V CDR1 and CDR2: ENHRY, SYGVKD. The CDR3 totals 21 residues. V lost 7 bases to trimming and J lost 5 bases; unmatched junction nucleotides: 24. CDR3 in DNA: TGTGCCATCACCGGACGTCGACAGGGTCCCCGGACTAGCGGGCATACCGGGGAGCTGTTTTTT. This gives the protein CAITGRRQGPRTSGHTGELFF.

The V gene is TRBV28, the J gene TRBJ1-5; unclear D gene. In germline, CDR1 is MDHEN, CDR2 SYDVKM. The length of the CDR3 is 17 residues. Trimming took 7 bases from V and 4 from J, leaving 23 bases between them. The CDR3: CASKTGPPSRWNQPQHF. Here the CDR3 DNA reads TGTGCCAGCAAAACCGGGCCTCCCTCGAGGTGGAATCAGCCCCAGCATTTT.

The DNA for the CDR3 is TGTGCCAGCAGCAAAGAGGGGCGGGAGGACGTGGACAATGAGCAGTTCTTC. Its protein product is CASSKEGREDVDNEQFF. This rearrangement joins TRBV21-1 to TRBJ2-1; the D call in the table, TRBD2, was not verified against the DNA. TRBV21-1 is assigned pseudogene status. The CDR3 has 17 amino acids.

The gene calls are TRBV6-5 and TRBJ2-7, with 7 bases lining up with TRBD2. Germline CDR1 reads MNHEY; CDR2 reads SVGAGI. This CDR3 comprises 16 residues. V lost 0 bases to trimming and J lost 6 bases; unmatched junction nucleotides: 11. CDR3 region: CASSYSGSGGTGEQYF. CDR3 in DNA: TGTGCCAGCAGTTACTCGGGTTCGGGGGGAACCGGCGAGCAGTACTTC.